The 13 T cell receptor beta chains reported below all come from one sample, sequenced in a study of technical replicates of blood from several donors. Assay used: immunoSEQ multiplex PCR; TCRdb lists only in-frame clones, some missing. The repertoire holds 65,000 to 80,000 clones, with roughly 91% as singletons. The sequenced material came from T cells isolated from PBMCs. These receptors originate from a human donor in good health.

This clone was detected once. The rearrangement uses TRBV18 and TRBJ1-1, with D unclear. The germline CDR1 and CDR2 sequences are KGHSH and LQKENI. The V gene lost 6 bases and the J gene lost 1 base, with 9 bases spanning the gap. The CDR3 is made up of 13 amino acids. The CDR3 DNA follows: TGTGCCAGCTCTTCGACGGGGAACACTGAAGCTTTCTTT. The encoded protein is CASSSTGNTEAFF.

The rearrangement uses TRBV21-1 and TRBJ2-7; TRBD1, the table's D call, lacks a check against the DNA. TRBV21-1 is shown as a pseudogene. The CDR3 covers 15 residues. For the CDR3, the DNA is TGTGCCAGCAGAAGAGTTGACAGGTTGCTCCGCGAGCAGTACTTC. Translating it yields CASRRVDRLLREQYF.

This chain connects TRBV19 to TRBJ2-3; TRBD2 matches 9 bases. The CDR3 has 15 residues. Per the germline V gene, CDR1 is LNHDA and CDR2 is SQIVND (reference sequence). Trimming cost V 5 bases and J 5 bases; bases outside gene matches: 8. This CDR3 reads CASSAGGTMGDTQYF. CDR3 nucleotide sequence: TGTGCCAGTAGTGCGGGGGGGACTATGGGAGATACGCAGTATTTT. Filled out from reference TRBV19 and TRBJ2-3, the complete variable domain reads DGGITQSPKYLFRKEGQNVTLSCEQNLNHDAMYWYRQDPGQGLRLIYYSQIVNDFQKGDIAEGYSVSREKKESFPLTVTSAQKNPTAFYLCASSAGGTMGDTQYFGPGTRLTVL.

This sequence joins TRBV6-5 and TRBJ2-7; 9 bases fit TRBD1. Germline CDR1 and CDR2: MNHEY and SVGAGI. V lost 7 bases and J lost 5; bases outside the gene matches: 12. This CDR3 is built from 15 residues. CDR3 loop: CASTFLDRGNHEQYF. For the CDR3, the DNA is TGTGCCAGCACTTTCTTGGACAGGGGCAATCACGAGCAGTACTTC.

There are a few counts of this clone. The genes are TRBV4-2 and TRBJ1-2, with D possibly matching TRBD1 (5 bases). Germline CDR1 is LGHNA and CDR2 is YNFKEQ. V lost 1 base to trimming and J lost 5 bases, with 8 bases between them. This CDR3 comprises 13 residues. The CDR3 spells CASSQAGFYGYTF. CDR3 bases: TGTGCCAGCAGCCAAGCAGGGTTTTATGGCTACACCTTC.

This sequence joins TRBV18 and TRBJ2-5, with D perhaps TRBD2 (5 bases). Germline V gives CDR1 KGHSH, CDR2 LQKENI. V shed 4 bases and J shed 1 base, with 7 bases lying between them. The CDR3 extends over 13 amino acids. The CDR3 sequence: CASSRAAQETQYF. In nucleotides, the CDR3 is TGTGCCAGCTCACGAGCGGCCCAAGAGACCCAGTACTTC.

The J gene is TRBJ2-7, the V gene TRBV4-1, with TRBD1 as a possible D gene (6 bases). CDR1 and CDR2 from the germline V gene are MGHRA and YSYEKL. Trimming stripped 1 base from V and 4 bases from J, with 17 bases between. CDR3 length: 16 amino acids. The CDR3 spells CASSQGEGGVKYEQYF. The CDR3 bases are TGCGCCAGCAGCCAAGGGGAAGGGGGTGTAAAGTACGAGCAGTACTTC.

V usage is TRBV19 and J usage is TRBJ2-7; D is possibly TRBD2 (5 bases). Trimming removed 5 bases from V and 3 bases from J, with 11 bases in between. CDR3 length: 13 residues. Germline V lookup: CDR1 LNHDA, CDR2 SQIVND (reference sequence). This CDR3 is CASSPRGNYEQYF. CDR3 DNA sequence: TGTGCCAGTAGTCCCCGGGGAAACTACGAGCAGTACTTC.

The CDR3 here is CASSVAKYNEQFF. DNA for the CDR3: TGTGCCAGCAGCGTAGCCAAATACAATGAGCAGTTCTTC. The gene calls are TRBV9 and TRBJ2-1; D is unclear. From germline, CDR1 is SGDLS and CDR2 YYNGEE. V dropped 0 bases and J dropped 4 bases, with 5 bases sitting between them. The CDR3 is 13 amino acids.

The chain couples TRBV6-5 to TRBJ2-7; 9 bases line up with TRBD1. The CDR3 spans 13 residues. Trimming cost V 5 bases and J 4 bases; bases outside gene matches: 3. CDR1 and CDR2 from the germline V gene are MNHEY and SVGAGI. The CDR3 region has the DNA TGTGCCAGCAGTCAAGGACAGGGGTACGAGCAGTACTTC. Its protein product is CASSQGQGYEQYF.

The chain is built from TRBV7-9 and TRBJ2-7; D gene unclear. This CDR3 has 12 residues. Trimming removed 0 bases at V and 6 bases at J, with 6 bases between. Germline CDR1 is SEHNR and CDR2 is FQNEAQ (reference sequence). CDR3 amino acids: CASSLADIEQYF. The CDR3 DNA follows: TGTGCCAGCAGCTTAGCCGACATCGAGCAGTACTTC.

The chain links TRBV7-8 to TRBJ2-7, with unresolved D. Trimming stripped 4 bases from V and 0 bases from J, with 7 bases between. Germline loops: CDR1 SGHVS, CDR2 FQNEAQ. The length of the CDR3 is 13 residues. CDR3 protein: CASSSASSYEQYF. As DNA, the CDR3 is TGTGCCAGCAGCTCCGCCAGCTCCTACGAGCAGTACTTC. The full variable domain, in which reference TRBV7-8 and TRBJ2-7 provide the parts outside the CDR3, is GAGVSQSPRYKVAKRGQDVALRCDPISGHVSLFWYQQALGQGPEFLTYFQNEAQLDKSGLPSDRFFAERPEGSVSTLKIQRTQQEDSAVYLCASSSASSYEQYFGPGTRLTVT.

The V and J genes are TRBV12-5 and TRBJ1-2; TRBD1 matches at 10 bases. Germline trimming cut 7 bases from V and 3 bases from J; bases unmatched to any gene: 8. CDR1 is LGHNT, CDR2 FRNRAP, per germline. There are 15 residues in the CDR3. The CDR3 sequence is CASAKGQGRYYGYTF. The CDR3 region has the DNA TGTGCTAGTGCCAAGGGACAGGGGCGATACTATGGCTACACCTTC. The full variable domain, in which reference TRBV12-5 and TRBJ1-2 provide the parts outside the CDR3, is DARVTQTPRHKVTEMGQEVTMRCQPILGHNTVFWYRQTMMQGLELLAYFRNRAPLDDSGMPKDRFSAEMPDATLATLKIQPSEPRDSAVYFCASAKGQGRYYGYTFGSGTRLTVV.